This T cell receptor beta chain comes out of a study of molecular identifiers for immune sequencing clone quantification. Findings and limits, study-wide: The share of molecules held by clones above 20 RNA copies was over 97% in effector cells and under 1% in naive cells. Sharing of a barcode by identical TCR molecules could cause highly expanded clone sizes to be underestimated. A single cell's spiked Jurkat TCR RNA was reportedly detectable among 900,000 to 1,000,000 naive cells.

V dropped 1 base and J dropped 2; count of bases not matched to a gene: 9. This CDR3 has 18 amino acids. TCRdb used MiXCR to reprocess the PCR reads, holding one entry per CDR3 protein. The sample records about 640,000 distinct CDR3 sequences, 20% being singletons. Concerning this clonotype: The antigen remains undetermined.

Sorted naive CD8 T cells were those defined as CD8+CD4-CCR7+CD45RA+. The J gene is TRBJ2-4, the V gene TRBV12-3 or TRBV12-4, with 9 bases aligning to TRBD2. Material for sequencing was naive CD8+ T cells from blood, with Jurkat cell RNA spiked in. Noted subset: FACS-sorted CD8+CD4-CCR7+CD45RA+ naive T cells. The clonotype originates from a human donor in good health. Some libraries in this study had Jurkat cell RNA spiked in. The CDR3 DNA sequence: TGTGCCAGCAGTTTAGAGGGCGGACTAGCGATCACCAAAAACATTCAGTACTTC. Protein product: CASSLEGGLAITKNIQYF.